A selection of T cell receptor beta chains follows, all from one sample in a study of spatial heterogeneity in lung cancer. TCRdb reanalysed the 5' RACE reads using MiXCR and keeps one entry per CDR3 protein. The sample yields fewer than 55,000 distinct CDR3 sequences, 7.4% seen once. The sequences come from PBMCs, collected at follow-up. These receptors were obtained from a female donor with early-stage non-small cell lung cancer. Each CDR3 is given with its conserved first and last residue. D genes are given only for firm matches. A row's size may be missing; if present it is once, few, many or a size class.

clone_size,d_call,j_call,v_call,cdr3_nt,cdr3_aa
-,-,TRBJ2-3,TRBV5-4,TGTGCCAGCAGCTCCTACAGCGTAGATACGCAGTATTTT,CASSSYSVDTQYF
many,-,TRBJ1-1,TRBV18,TGTGCCAGCTCACCTAAGGACAGACAACACACTGAAGCTTTCTTT,CASSPKDRQHTEAFF
-,-,TRBJ1-3,TRBV10-3,TGTGCCATCAGTGACTGGGGCCCCTTGGATGGAAACACCATATATTTT,CAISDWGPLDGNTIYF
many,TRBD1,TRBJ1-5,TRBV6-6,TGTGCCAGCAGTCCCGGACAGGGGGTCGATCAGCCCCAGCATTTT,CASSPGQGVDQPQHF
-,-,TRBJ1-2,TRBV4-1,TGCGTCAGCAGCCTGAACTACCTAGGGAACTATGGCTACACCTTC,CVSSLNYLGNYGYTF
many,-,TRBJ2-3,TRBV2,TGTGCCAGCAGTAACAGGGAATGGGGCACAGATACGCAGTATTTT,CASSNREWGTDTQYF
-,TRBD1,TRBJ1-5,TRBV6-1,TGTGCCAGCAGGACCCTCGGGACAGTCAATCAGCCCCAGCATTTT,CASRTLGTVNQPQHF
many,TRBD1,TRBJ1-1,TRBV2,TGTGCCAGCAGGTACCGGGACAGCATGAACACTGAAGCTTTCTTT,CASRYRDSMNTEAFF
-,TRBD2,TRBJ2-7,TRBV6-2/TRBV6-3,TGTGCCAGCACCTACAGCGGGATCCCCCCCTACGAGCAGTACTTC,CASTYSGIPPYEQYF
many,-,TRBJ1-1,TRBV20-1,TGCAGTGCCACAATACCACCCTCGAACACTGAAGCTTTCTTT,CSATIPPSNTEAFF
many,TRBD1,TRBJ1-1,TRBV5-6,TGTGCCAGCAGCTTGGACAGGGGGATTGGCACTGAAGCTTTCTTT,CASSLDRGIGTEAFF
many,-,TRBJ1-1,TRBV20-1,TGCAGTGCTAGAGATGGAAAGAGACGATCTGAAGCTTTCTTT,CSARDGKRRSEAFF
few,-,TRBJ2-1,TRBV7-9,TGTGCCAGCAGCTCCTACCGGACAGTTCATGAGCAGTTCTTC,CASSSYRTVHEQFF
-,-,TRBJ2-1,TRBV11-3,TGTGCCAGCTCCGGGATCTCTTACAATGAGCAGTTCTTC,CASSGISYNEQFF
-,-,TRBJ1-2,TRBV28,TGTGCCAGCAGTAGCCCTGGGGAGGACTATGGCTACACCTTC,CASSSPGEDYGYTF